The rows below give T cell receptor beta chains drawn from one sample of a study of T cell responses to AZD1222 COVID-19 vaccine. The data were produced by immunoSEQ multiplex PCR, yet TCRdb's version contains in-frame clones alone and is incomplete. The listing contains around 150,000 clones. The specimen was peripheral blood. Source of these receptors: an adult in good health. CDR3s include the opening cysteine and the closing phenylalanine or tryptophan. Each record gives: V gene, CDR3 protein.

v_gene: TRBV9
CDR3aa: CASSVSRGTEAFF

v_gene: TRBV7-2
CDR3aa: CASSSRGAGGNYEQYF

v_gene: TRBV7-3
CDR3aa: CASSPSDSSTDTQYF

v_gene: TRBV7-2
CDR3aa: CASSRGVRTEAFF

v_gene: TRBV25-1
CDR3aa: CASRDRGYEQYF

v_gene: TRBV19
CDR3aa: CASTKGAAANYGYTF

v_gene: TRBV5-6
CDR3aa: CASSTPGTQPRETQYF

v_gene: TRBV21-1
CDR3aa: CASSKGRNSPSYNSPLHF

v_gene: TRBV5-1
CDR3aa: CASSPGTDGSPLHF

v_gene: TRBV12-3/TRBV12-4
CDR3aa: CASSSGRGEQYF

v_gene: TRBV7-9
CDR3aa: CASSPPIGTTSGNTIYF

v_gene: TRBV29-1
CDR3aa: CSVEPLGEGNTEAFF

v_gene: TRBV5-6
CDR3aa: CASSLLGDRGQGYTF

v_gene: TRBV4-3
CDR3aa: CASSQDGTGDQETQYF